The 27 T cell receptor beta chains presented below share a single source sample, sequenced in a study of CD8+ T cells in alopecia areata. Extracted RNA was reverse transcribed into cDNA, the sequencing template. TCRdb's copy holds only in-frame clones and misses some; the assay was immunoSEQ multiplex PCR. The repertoire consists of around 110,000 clones, none detected only once. Sequences were obtained from lesional skin. All receptors come from a C3H/HeJ mouse with alopecia areata. The strain bears MHC haplotype H2-k.

Worth noting for this clone: Gene names and germline refer to mouse. The DNA ends 4 residues before the CDR3 does, and the rest of the CDR3 is filled in from the germline J gene. This chain connects TRBV19 to TRBJ2-7, with D perhaps matching TRBD2 (7 bases). CDR1 is FNHDT and CDR2 is SITEND in the germline V gene (reference sequence). Trimming shortened V by 6 bases and J by 3 bases, and 13 bases separated the two germline ends. The CDR3 is 13 amino acids. This CDR3 is CASKRGGLYEQYF. The CDR3 bases that were read are TGTGCCAGCAAGAGAGGGGGGCTCTAT.

This clone was recorded a few times. Here the gene names and germline are mouse. The sequenced fragment ends 4 residues before the CDR3 boundary, so the rest is inferred from the germline J gene. The genes are TRBV5 and TRBJ2-7, with 11 bases that match TRBD2. CDR3 length: 16 residues. CDR1 and CDR2 (germline): LGHNA, YNLKQL (reference sequence). V lost 4 bases, J lost 2 bases, and 7 bases stayed unmatched. Partial CDR3 DNA: TGTGCCAGCAGCCCGGATCCGGGACTGGGGGCCTAT. This codes for CASSPDPGLGAY. The full CDR3 protein reads CASSPDPGLGAYEQYF.

This clone was found a few times. Compared with germline, one end of the junction differs, possibly owing to a read error. Gene names denote mouse genes. The read gets to within 4 residues of the CDR3 end, and the germline J gene fills in the rest. The V call is TRBV16, the J call TRBJ2-7, with a tentative D call TRBD1 (6 bases). The CDR3 extends over 16 amino acids. CDR1 SGHSA and CDR2 FRNQAP come from the germline V gene. CDR3 DNA, as far as it was read: TGTGCACGCAGCTTAGATTCCGAGACAGGCTCCTAT. Protein sequence: CARSLDSETGSY. The entire CDR3 protein reads CARSLDSETGSYEQYF.

With respect to this clone: The protein in this entry is translated from the DNA; at residue 10 it differs from the protein listed in TCRdb. Gene names and germline refer to mouse. The CDR3 end lies 3 residues beyond the end of the read and is filled in from the germline J gene. The chain carries TRBV19 and TRBJ1-3, with TRBD1 matching over 7 bases. Germline V lookup: CDR1 FNHDT, CDR2 SITEND (reference sequence). The CDR3 covers 13 residues. The CDR3 sequence: CASSISPGGTLYF. The covered CDR3 bases are TGTGCCAGCAGTATATCCCCAGGGGGTACG. Variable domain in full (rest from reference TRBV19 and TRBJ1-3): GGIITQTPKFLIGQEGQKLTLKCQQNFNHDTMYWYRQDSGKGLRLIYYSITENDLQKGDLSEGYDASREKKSSFSLTVTSAQKNEMAVFLCASSISPGGTLYFGEGSRLIVV.

This clone was observed many times. Mouse gene names and germline throughout. The CDR3 end lies 4 residues beyond the end of the read and is filled in from the germline J gene. The V gene is TRBV13-3, the J gene TRBJ2-1; the D is unclear. V was clipped by 0 bases and J by 3 bases, with 7 bases between them. Germline-derived CDR1 and CDR2 are NNHDY and SYVADS. The CDR3 is 14 residues long. CDR3 sequence: CASSDETFYAEQFF. Incomplete CDR3 DNA: TGTGCCAGCAGTGATGAGACATTCTATGCT.

On this clone itself: Gene names are the mouse ones. Coverage ceases 4 residues before the CDR3 finishes, and the germline J gene fills in the end. This chain uses TRBV13-3 with TRBJ2-7, with D possibly TRBD2 on 5 matching bases. This CDR3 region has 14 residues. CDR1 NNHDY and CDR2 SYVADS come from the germline V gene. The V end was cut by 2 bases, the J end by 3 bases, with 12 bases between. The CDR3 protein is CASSDRTRGYEQYF. The CDR3 DNA, read in part, is TGTGCCAGCAGTGACCGGACTCGGGGCTAT.

The table lists this clone with many counts. The gene names given are mouse names. The sequence runs out 4 residues before the end of the CDR3; the remainder is reconstructed from the germline J gene. V and J are TRBV13-3 and TRBJ2-3; D may be TRBD2 (6 bases). V was shortened by 5 bases and J by 1 base, with 8 bases between the two germline ends. CDR3 size: 13 residues. In germline, CDR1 is NNHDY, CDR2 SYVADS. This CDR3 reads CASRLGGAETLYF. The part of the CDR3 DNA that was read is TGTGCCAGCAGGTTGGGGGGTGCAGAA.

In the case of this clone: Gene names and germline refer to mouse. Read sequence stops 4 residues before the CDR3 end, and the germline J gene provides the missing end. The gene calls are TRBV1 and TRBJ2-5; TRBD2 matches at 8 bases. V trimming: 2 bases; J trimming: 2 bases; junction bases outside the gene matches: 6. Germline V gene lookup returns CDR1 NSQYPW and CDR2 LRSPGD (reference sequence). The CDR3 covers 16 residues. This CDR3 is CTCSARTGRTQDTQYF. Incomplete CDR3 DNA: TGCACCTGCAGTGCACGGACTGGGCGCACCCAAGAC.

This clone was seen more than once but under ten times. The TCRdb protein and the DNA translation do not line up at residue 13; the protein shown here was made by translating the DNA. Gene names denote mouse genes. The read stops 3 residues short of the end of the CDR3; the missing end is completed from the germline J gene. The same CDR3 is also encoded by other DNA sequences in this sample. The genes are TRBV1 and TRBJ1-3, with D perhaps TRBD1 (6 bases). Trimming cost V 0 bases and J 3 bases, with 12 bases left between them. Per germline, CDR1 NSQYPW and CDR2 LRSPGD (reference sequence). CDR3 length equals 16 residues. CDR3 bases read: TGCACCTGCAGTGCAGATCTGGGCAGGGGTGGAAATACG. Translation gives CTCSADLGRGGNT. In full, the CDR3 reads CTCSADLGRGGNTLYF.

This clone was detected a few times. Germline and genes: mouse. The read terminates 4 residues before the CDR3 end, so the remaining end is supplied by the germline J gene. The chain employs TRBV19 and TRBJ2-3; 9 positions match TRBD1. The CDR3 covers 14 residues. CDR1 and CDR2 (germline): FNHDT, SITEND (reference sequence). CDR3 amino acids: CASSPDRGEETLYF. The covered CDR3 bases are TGTGCCAGCAGTCCGGACAGGGGAGAAGAA.

With respect to this clone: Gene names are the mouse ones. Sequencing ends 4 residues short of the CDR3 end; the germline J gene provides the rest. This chain connects TRBV19 to TRBJ2-2; tentatively, D is TRBD2 (6 bases). The CDR3 totals 15 residues. Germline lookup yields CDR1 FNHDT and CDR2 SITEND (reference sequence). Between the trimmed V and J ends, which lost 2 bases and 0 bases, there was a span of 8 bases. CDR3 DNA, as far as it was read: TGTGCCAGCAGTATGGGGACTTCAAACACCGGG. Translated: CASSMGTSNTG. The CDR3 in full is CASSMGTSNTGQLYF.

As for this clone: Gene names follow the mouse nomenclature. The read terminates 4 residues ahead of where the CDR3 ends, so the germline J gene completes it. V gene TRBV5 combines with J gene TRBJ1-2; 9 positions agree with TRBD1. Looked up from germline, CDR1 is LGHNA and CDR2 is YNLKQL (reference sequence). The J segment lost 4 bases and the V segment lost 1 base, leaving 4 bases of the junction unmatched. This CDR3 spans 15 amino acids. The CDR3 DNA, read in part, is TGTGCCAGCAGCCAAGGGACAGGGGAGGGCTCC. Translated: CASSQGTGEGS. The entire CDR3 sequence reads CASSQGTGEGSDYTF.

Regarding this clone: The genes are named according to mouse. The read ends 4 residues before the CDR3 terminus; that terminus is restored from the germline J gene. This CDR3 is also generated by other DNA sequences in the sample. The rearrangement joins TRBV13-3 to TRBJ2-7; D is unclear. Per germline, CDR1 NNHDY and CDR2 SYVADS. The CDR3 contains 12 residues. CDR3 sequence: CASSATPYEQYF. The part of the CDR3 DNA that was read is TGTGCCAGCAGTGCCACACCTTAT.

This clone was recorded a few times. At residue 12, TCRdb's protein disagrees with the DNA translation; the protein shown here derives from the DNA. Here the gene names and germline are mouse. The CDR3 extends 3 residues past the end of the read, so its final part is completed from the germline J gene. The chain has TRBV13-1 and TRBJ1-6; TRBD1 aligns across 10 bases. TRBJ1-6 is designated an ORF whose function remains uncertain. The CDR3 length is 15 residues. Trimming removed 5 bases from V and 4 bases from J; junction bases left unmatched: 3. The germline V gene has CDR1 NSHNY and CDR2 SYGAGN. The chain's CDR3 is CASRGDRGYNSPLYF. The part of the CDR3 DNA that was read is TGTGCCAGCAGGGGGGACAGGGGTTATAATTCGCCC.

A word on this clone: Gene labels here are mouse ones. The read gets to within 4 residues of the CDR3 end, and the germline J gene fills in the rest. The V and J genes are TRBV13-1 and TRBJ2-3; 10 nucleotides align to TRBD2. Germline CDR1 is NSHNY and CDR2 is SYGAGN. The CDR3 has 18 amino acids. Germline trimming cut 6 bases from V and 0 bases from J; bases unmatched to any gene: 13. The CDR3 is CASKYSLDWGTSAETLYF. The CDR3 DNA, read in part, is TGTGCCAGCAAATATTCGTTGGACTGGGGGACTAGTGCAGAA.

As to this clone: Gene names refer to mouse genes. The read falls 4 residues short of the CDR3 end, and the missing part is taken from the germline J gene. V usage is TRBV13-3 and J usage is TRBJ2-5; the match to TRBD2 covers 10 bases. Germline V gene lookup returns CDR1 NNHDY and CDR2 SYVADS. Losses at the gene ends were 3 bases for V and 2 bases for J; bases not matched to a gene: 3. The CDR3 length is 15 residues. The CDR3 spells CASSGLGGAQDTQYF. The sequenced part of the CDR3 DNA is TGTGCCAGCAGTGGACTGGGGGGTGCCCAAGAC.

Regarding this clone: Genes here carry mouse names. The sequence runs out 4 residues before the end of the CDR3; the remainder is reconstructed from the germline J gene. V usage is TRBV13-3 and J usage is TRBJ2-3, with 12 bases aligning to TRBD2. CDR1 is NNHDY and CDR2 is SYVADS in the germline V gene. V dropped 5 bases and J dropped 4; count of bases not matched to a gene: 5. The CDR3 is 15 residues long. The CDR3 reads CASRDWGGASETLYF. The covered CDR3 bases are TGTGCCAGCAGAGACTGGGGGGGCGCGTCAGAA.

In regard to this clone: The TCRdb protein and the DNA translation do not line up at residue 11; the protein shown here was made by translating the DNA. The gene names given are mouse names. The read is 3 residues too short to cover the CDR3 end, so that end is filled in from the germline J gene. The gene calls are TRBV13-3 and TRBJ1-6; perhaps TRBD1 as D (6 bases). TRBJ1-6 is noted as an ORF with a role that remains uncertain. Per the germline V gene, CDR1 is NNHDY and CDR2 is SYVADS. The CDR3 is made up of 14 amino acids. V was shortened by 3 bases and J by 6 bases, with 10 bases between the two germline ends. The DNA read from the CDR3 is TGTGCCAGCAGTGCAGGGGAGGGTAATTCGCCC. Translation: CASSAGEGNSP. The whole CDR3 sequence is CASSAGEGNSPLYF.

Of note for this clone: There is a difference at residue 12 between the TCRdb protein and the DNA translation, so the protein given here was translated from the DNA. Gene names refer to mouse genes. The read ends 3 residues early relative to the CDR3; the germline J gene fills the gap. The chain uses TRBV1 and TRBJ1-6, with a weak D call TRBD1 (5 bases). TRBJ1-6 is classed as an ORF, of uncertain function. Germline-derived CDR1 and CDR2 are NSQYPW and LRSPGD (reference sequence). Between the trimmed V and J ends, which lost 3 bases and 4 bases, there was a span of 10 bases. The CDR3 spans 15 residues. The CDR3 region is CTCSADNFYNSPLYF. The sequenced part of the CDR3 DNA is TGCACCTGCAGTGCGGACAATTTTTATAATTCGCCC.

This clone was observed a few times. Genes and germline come from the mouse. The DNA ends 4 residues before the CDR3 does, and the rest of the CDR3 is filled in from the germline J gene. V is TRBV17 and J is TRBJ2-7; 10 nucleotides line up with TRBD1. Germline V gives CDR1 MNHDT, CDR2 YYDKIL. The CDR3 contains 13 residues. CDR3 DNA (partial): TGTGCTAGCAGTGACAGGGGGCGATAT. It translates to CASSDRGRY. The whole CDR3 sequence is CASSDRGRYEQYF.

This clone showed up just a few times. The gene symbols are mouse symbols. The CDR3 end falls 4 residues outside the read, so it is completed with the germline J gene. The genes are TRBV1 and TRBJ2-7; 8 nucleotides align to TRBD2. The germline gives CDR1 NSQYPW, CDR2 LRSPGD (reference sequence). This CDR3 spans 16 amino acids. J was trimmed by 2 bases and V by 0 bases; bases with no gene match: 6. The covered CDR3 bases are TGCACCTGCAGTGCAGATCGAGGGGGGGGCGCCTAT. Translation: CTCSADRGGGAY. The whole CDR3 region reads CTCSADRGGGAYEQYF.

This clone was counted a few times. Germline and genes here are mouse. Coverage ceases 4 residues before the CDR3 finishes, and the germline J gene fills in the end. This chain connects TRBV14 to TRBJ2-1; possible D gene TRBD1, 6 bases. There are 13 residues in the CDR3. V lost 4 bases to trimming and J lost 5 bases, with 10 bases between them. Germline V gene lookup returns CDR1 SGHDT and CDR2 FRDEAV. The covered CDR3 bases are TGTGCCAGCAGTCCCGGGACAAATGCT. Translating it yields CASSPGTNA. The CDR3 as a whole reads CASSPGTNAEQFF.

About this clone itself: DNA and listed protein disagree at residue 12, so the protein shown here was translated from the DNA. Germline and genes: mouse. The read falls 3 residues short of the CDR3 end, and the missing part is taken from the germline J gene. The J gene is TRBJ1-6, the V gene TRBV13-2; perhaps TRBD1 as D (5 bases). TRBJ1-6 is identified as an open reading frame with a role that is uncertain. Germline CDR1 reads NNHNN; CDR2 reads SYGAGS (reference sequence). The CDR3 sequence is 15 residues long. Trimming took off 0 bases at V and 5 bases at J, with 9 bases between the two ends. CDR3 DNA, as far as it was read: TGTGCCAGCGGTGATGCGCCAGGGAATAATTCGCCC. This translates into CASGDAPGNNSP. The whole CDR3 reads CASGDAPGNNSPLYF.

At least ten counts were recorded for this clone. The gene names here belong to mouse. The read gets to within 4 residues of the CDR3 end, and the germline J gene fills in the rest. The chain recombines TRBV13-3 with TRBJ2-2; 8 bases match TRBD1. The V gene's germline CDR1 is NNHDY and CDR2 SYVADS. Trimming removed 7 bases from V and 2 bases from J; junction bases left unmatched: 4. The CDR3 has 14 residues. CDR3 loop: CASGDRGNTGQLYF. The sequenced part of the CDR3 DNA is TGTGCCAGCGGAGACAGGGGCAACACCGGG.

This clone was picked up a small number of times. Genes here carry mouse names. The read ends 4 residues before the CDR3 terminus; that terminus is restored from the germline J gene. The V and J genes are TRBV19 and TRBJ2-1; D perhaps matches TRBD1 (5 bases). Germline lookup yields CDR1 FNHDT and CDR2 SITEND (reference sequence). This CDR3 contains 14 residues. The DNA read from the CDR3 is TGTGCCAGCAGTATAGAACCAGGGTTGGCT. Translation: CASSIEPGLA. The full CDR3 sequence reads CASSIEPGLAEQFF.

For this clone: Mouse germline and gene names are used. The CDR3 is cut off 4 residues early in the read; its end comes from the germline J gene. This rearrangement joins TRBV13-1 to TRBJ1-1; TRBD1 agrees at 7 bases. The CDR3 length is 14 residues. Germline-derived CDR1 and CDR2 are NSHNY and SYGAGN. The junction had 5 bases not matched to a gene; V was cut back by 6 bases and J by 0 bases. CDR3 DNA (partial): TGTGCCAGCAACAGCCAGGGGGCAAACACA. Translation: CASNSQGANT. The complete CDR3 protein is CASNSQGANTEVFF.

In regard to this clone: Genes here carry mouse names. The sequenced part of the CDR3 DNA is TGTGCCAGCAGTGATGCTGGGGGGGCTGTCACCGGG. It specifies CASSDAGGAVTG. The whole CDR3 region reads CASSDAGGAVTGQLYF. The chain is built from TRBV13-1 and TRBJ2-2, with 10 positions matching TRBD2. The read ends 4 residues shy of where the CDR3 ends; the end is completed using the germline J gene. The V gene's germline CDR1 is NSHNY and CDR2 SYGAGN. The V gene end was trimmed by 0 bases and the J gene end by 4 bases; junction bases not matched to a gene: 3. The CDR3 sequence is 16 residues long.